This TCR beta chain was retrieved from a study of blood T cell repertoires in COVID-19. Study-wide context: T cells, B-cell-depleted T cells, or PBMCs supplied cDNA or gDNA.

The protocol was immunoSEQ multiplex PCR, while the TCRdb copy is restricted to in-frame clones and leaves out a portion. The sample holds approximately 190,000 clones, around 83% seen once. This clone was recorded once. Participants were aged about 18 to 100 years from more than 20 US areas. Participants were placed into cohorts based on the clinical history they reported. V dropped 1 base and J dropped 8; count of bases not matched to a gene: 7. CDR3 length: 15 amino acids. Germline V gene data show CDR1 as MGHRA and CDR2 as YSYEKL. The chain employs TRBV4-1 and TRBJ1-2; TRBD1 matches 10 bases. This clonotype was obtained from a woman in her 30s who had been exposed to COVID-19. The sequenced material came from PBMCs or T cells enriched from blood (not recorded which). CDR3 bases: TGCGCCAGCAGCCAAGCGGTCAGGACAGGGGGAGGCTACACCTTC. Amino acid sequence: CASSQAVRTGGGYTF.